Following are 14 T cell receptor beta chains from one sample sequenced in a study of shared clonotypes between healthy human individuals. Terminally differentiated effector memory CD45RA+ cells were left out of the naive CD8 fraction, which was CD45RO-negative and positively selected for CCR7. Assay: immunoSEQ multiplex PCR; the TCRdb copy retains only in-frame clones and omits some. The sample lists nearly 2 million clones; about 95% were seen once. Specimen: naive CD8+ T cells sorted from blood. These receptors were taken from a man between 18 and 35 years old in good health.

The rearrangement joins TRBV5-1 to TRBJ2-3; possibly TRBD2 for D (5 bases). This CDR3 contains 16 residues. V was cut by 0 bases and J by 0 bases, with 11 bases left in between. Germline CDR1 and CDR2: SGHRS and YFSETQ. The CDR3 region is CASSLGSLASTDTQYF. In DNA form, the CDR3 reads TGCGCCAGCAGCTTGGGTAGCCTAGCAAGCACAGATACGCAGTATTTT.

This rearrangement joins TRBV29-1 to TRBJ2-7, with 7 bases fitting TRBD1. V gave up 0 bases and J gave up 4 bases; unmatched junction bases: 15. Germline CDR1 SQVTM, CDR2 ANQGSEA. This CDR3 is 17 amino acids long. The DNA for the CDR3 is TGCAGCGTTGAAGACAAGCCCCCGGGGACAGCTCGGTACGAGCAGTACTTC. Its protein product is CSVEDKPPGTARYEQYF.

DNA for the CDR3: TGTGCCAGCAGTGAAGTCGGACCTTCCTACGAGCAGTACTTC. It specifies CASSEVGPSYEQYF. This rearrangement joins TRBV2 to TRBJ2-7; the D is unclear. V lost 1 base, J lost 1 base, and 8 bases lay in between. Germline V CDR1 and CDR2: SNHLY, FYNNEI. This CDR3 region has 14 residues. Full variable domain (missing parts from reference TRBV2 and TRBJ2-7): EPEVTQTPSHQVTQMGQEVILRCVPISNHLYFYWYRQILGQKVEFLVSFYNNEISEKSEIFDDQFSVERPDGSNFTLKIRSTKLEDSAMYFCASSEVGPSYEQYFGPGTRLTVT.

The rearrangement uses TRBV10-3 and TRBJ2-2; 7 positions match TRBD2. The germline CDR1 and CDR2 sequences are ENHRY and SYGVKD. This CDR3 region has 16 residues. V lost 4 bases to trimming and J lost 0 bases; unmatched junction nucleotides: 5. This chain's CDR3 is CAISGPSGSNTGELFF. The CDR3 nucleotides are TGTGCCATCAGTGGCCCTAGCGGTTCGAACACCGGGGAGCTGTTTTTT.

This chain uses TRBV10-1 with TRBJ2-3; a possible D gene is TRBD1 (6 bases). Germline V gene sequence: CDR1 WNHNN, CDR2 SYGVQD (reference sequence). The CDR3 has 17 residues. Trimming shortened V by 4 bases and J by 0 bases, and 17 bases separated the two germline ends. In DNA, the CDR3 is TGCGCCAGCAGTGGTGCAACGGTGGGGGCCAGCACAGATACGCAGTATTTT. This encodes CASSGATVGASTDTQYF.

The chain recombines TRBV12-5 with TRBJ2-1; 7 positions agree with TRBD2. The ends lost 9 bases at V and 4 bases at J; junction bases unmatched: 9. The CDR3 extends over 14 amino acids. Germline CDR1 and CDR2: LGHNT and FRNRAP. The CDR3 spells CASGPGGPYNEQFF. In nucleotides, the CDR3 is TGTGCTAGCGGACCGGGGGGACCTTACAATGAGCAGTTCTTC.

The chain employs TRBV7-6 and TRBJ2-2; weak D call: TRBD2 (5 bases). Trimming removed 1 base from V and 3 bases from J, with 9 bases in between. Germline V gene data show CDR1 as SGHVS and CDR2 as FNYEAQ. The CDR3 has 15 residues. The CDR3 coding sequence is TGTGCCAGCAGCTTAGGGTGGGGAGACACCGGGGAGCTGTTTTTT. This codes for CASSLGWGDTGELFF.

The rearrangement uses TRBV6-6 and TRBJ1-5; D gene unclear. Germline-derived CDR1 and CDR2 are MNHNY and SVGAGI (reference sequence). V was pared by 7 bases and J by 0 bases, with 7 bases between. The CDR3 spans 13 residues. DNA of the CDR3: TGTGCCAGCACAGCAAATAGCAATCAGCCCCAGCATTTT. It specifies CASTANSNQPQHF.

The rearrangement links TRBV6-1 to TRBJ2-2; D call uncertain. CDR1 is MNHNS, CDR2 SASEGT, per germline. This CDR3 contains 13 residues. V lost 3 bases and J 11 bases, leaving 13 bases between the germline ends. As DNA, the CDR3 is TGTGCCAGCAGTGATGCTGGGCCTTTAGAGCTGTTTTTT. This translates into CASSDAGPLELFF.

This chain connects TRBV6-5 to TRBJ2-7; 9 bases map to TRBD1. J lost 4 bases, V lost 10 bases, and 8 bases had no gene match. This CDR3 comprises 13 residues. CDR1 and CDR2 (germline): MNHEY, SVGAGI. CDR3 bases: TGTGCCACACCTCCGGGACAGGGTTACGAGCAGTACTTC. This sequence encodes CATPPGQGYEQYF.

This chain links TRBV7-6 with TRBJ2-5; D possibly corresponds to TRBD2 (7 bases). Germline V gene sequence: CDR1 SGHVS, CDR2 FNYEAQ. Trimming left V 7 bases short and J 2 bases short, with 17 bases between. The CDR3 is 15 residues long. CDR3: CASTNMGGPQETQYF. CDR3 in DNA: TGTGCCAGCACCAATATGGGGGGGCCTCAAGAGACCCAGTACTTC. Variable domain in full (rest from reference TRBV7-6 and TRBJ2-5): GAGVSQSPRYKVTKRGQDVALRCDPISGHVSLYWYRQALGQGPEFLTYFNYEAQQDKSGLPNDRFSAERPEGSISTLTIQRTEQRDSAMYRCASTNMGGPQETQYFGPGTRLLVL.

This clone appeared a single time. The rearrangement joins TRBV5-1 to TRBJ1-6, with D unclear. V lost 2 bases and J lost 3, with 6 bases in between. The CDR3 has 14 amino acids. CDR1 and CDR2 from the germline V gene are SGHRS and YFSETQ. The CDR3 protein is CASSLENYNSPLHF. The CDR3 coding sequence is TGCGCCAGCAGCTTAGAGAACTATAATTCACCCCTCCACTTT.

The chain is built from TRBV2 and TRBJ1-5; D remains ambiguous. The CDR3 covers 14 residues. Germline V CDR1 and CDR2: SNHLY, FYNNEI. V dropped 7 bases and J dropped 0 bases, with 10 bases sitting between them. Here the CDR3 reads CASTLTGSNQPQHF. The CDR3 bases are TGTGCCAGCACCCTGACGGGTAGCAATCAGCCCCAGCATTTT.

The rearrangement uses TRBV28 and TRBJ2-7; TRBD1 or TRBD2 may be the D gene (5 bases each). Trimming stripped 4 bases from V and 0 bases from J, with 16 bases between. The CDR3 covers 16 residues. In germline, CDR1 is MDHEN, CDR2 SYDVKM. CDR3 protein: CASSSWDGLSSYEQYF. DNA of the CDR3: TGTGCCAGCAGTTCCTGGGACGGGCTGTCCTCCTACGAGCAGTACTTC.